A selection of T cell receptor beta chains follows, all from one sample in a study of blood T cells in healthy people across ages. TCRdb used MiXCR to reprocess the 5' RACE reads, holding one entry per CDR3 protein. The sample has about 1.1 million distinct CDR3 sequences, roughly two fifths seen once. The sequenced material came from blood. The receptor source for this set is a man aged 18-30 years in good health. Each CDR3 is given with its conserved first and last residue. D genes are given only for firm matches. Where a row states a size, it is once, few, many or the class of an expanded clone; other rows omit it.

TRBV7-3	few	TRBJ1-2	13	-	CASSSTNGYGYTF	TGTGCCAGCAGCTCCACGAACGGCTATGGCTACACCTTC
TRBV29-1	-	TRBJ1-1	12	-	CSVVNGNTEAFF	TGCAGCGTTGTTAACGGCAACACTGAAGCTTTCTTT
TRBV11-2	few	TRBJ2-1	15	-	CASSLDTGRYNEQFF	TGTGCCAGCAGCTTAGATACAGGACGCTACAATGAGCAGTTCTTC
TRBV4-3	few	TRBJ2-3	17	TRBD2	CASSQSSLAGYTDTQYF	TGCGCCAGCAGCCAAAGTAGCCTAGCGGGGTACACAGATACGCAGTATTTT
TRBV11-1	-	TRBJ1-4	18	-	CASSLLGSQTEIREKLFF	TGTGCCAGCAGCTTACTGGGAAGCCAGACTGAAATCCGGGAAAAACTGTTTTTT
TRBV28	-	TRBJ1-5	14	TRBD1	CASRAGGFNQPQHF	TGTGCCAGCAGGGCAGGGGGCTTTAATCAGCCCCAGCATTTT
TRBV12-3/TRBV12-4	-	TRBJ1-5	12	-	CASSLIYQPQHF	TGTGCCAGCAGCCTAATATATCAGCCCCAGCATTTT
TRBV20-1	many	TRBJ1-2	12	-	CSARDLNYGYTF	TGCAGTGCTAGAGACCTAAACTATGGCTACACCTTC
TRBV4-3	-	TRBJ1-2	14	TRBD1	CASSSEDRGHGYTF	TGCGCCAGCAGCTCAGAGGACAGGGGGCATGGCTACACCTTC
TRBV20-1	-	TRBJ1-5	14	-	CSARDPSYNQPQHF	TGCAGTGCTAGAGATCCCAGTTATAATCAGCCCCAGCATTTT
TRBV7-2	few	TRBJ2-3	14	-	CASSLVLFTDTQYF	TGTGCCAGCAGCTTAGTACTATTCACAGATACGCAGTATTTT
TRBV20-1	-	TRBJ1-5	15	-	CSAVQGGDGNQPQHF	TGCAGTGCTGTACAGGGTGGGGATGGCAATCAGCCCCAGCATTTT
TRBV6-2/TRBV6-3	-	TRBJ2-4	15	-	CASSRAFTRENEQYF	TGTGCCAGCTCGAGGGCCTTCACTAGGGAGAATGAGCAGTACTTC
TRBV7-2	-	TRBJ1-2	13	-	CASSSDRTGGYTF	TGTGCCAGCAGCTCCGACAGAACCGGTGGCTACACCTTC
TRBV20-1	-	TRBJ2-7	15	TRBD2	CSARDPSGVYNEQYF	TGCAGTGCTAGAGATCCTAGCGGAGTCTACAATGAGCAGTACTTC
TRBV20-1	-	TRBJ2-7	13	-	CSATRTPSYEQYF	TGCAGTGCCACCAGGACACCATCCTACGAGCAGTACTTC
TRBV3-1	many	TRBJ1-5	15	-	CASSSSGGLNQPQHF	TGTGCCAGCAGTAGCAGTGGGGGGCTGAATCAGCCCCAGCATTTT
TRBV9	-	TRBJ1-6	14	-	CASSDGYYNSPLHF	TGTGCCAGCAGCGACGGTTACTATAATTCACCCCTCCACTTT
TRBV5-1	few	TRBJ2-1	13	-	CAEQIKSYNEQFF	TGCGCCGAACAGATTAAATCCTACAATGAGCAGTTCTTC
TRBV5-1	-	TRBJ2-3	16	-	CASSPNIRDLTDTQYF	TGCGCCAGCAGCCCGAATATCAGGGACCTCACAGATACGCAGTATTTT
TRBV9	many	TRBJ2-1	15	-	CASSVRGTPYNEQFF	TGTGCCAGCAGCGTTAGAGGGACACCGTACAATGAGCAGTTCTTC
TRBV6-2/TRBV6-3	few	TRBJ2-5	15	-	CASSYIGEVGETQYF	TGTGCCAGCAGTTACATAGGGGAGGTCGGGGAGACCCAGTACTTC
TRBV6-2/TRBV6-3	-	TRBJ2-1	15	TRBD2	CASRVLAGTSGEQFF	TGTGCCAGCAGGGTACTAGCGGGGACAAGCGGTGAGCAGTTCTTC
TRBV10-3	few	TRBJ1-3	17	-	CAISEAAGSPAWNTIYF	TGTGCCATCAGTGAGGCAGCGGGGAGCCCCGCGTGGAACACCATATATTTT
TRBV12-3/TRBV12-4	-	TRBJ2-1	16	TRBD2	CASSSLGGGIYNEQFF	TGTGCCAGCAGCTCCCTCGGGGGGGGTATCTACAATGAGCAGTTCTTC
TRBV7-2	few	TRBJ1-2	14	-	CASSFPNPGDGYTF	TGTGCCAGCAGCTTCCCTAACCCCGGGGATGGCTACACCTTC
TRBV27	-	TRBJ1-6	16	-	CASSLSQTGQNSPLHF	TGTGCCAGCAGTTTATCCCAGACAGGTCAAAATTCACCCCTCCACTTT
TRBV19	-	TRBJ2-1	15	-	CASRFTDRSYNEQFF	TGTGCCAGTAGGTTCACAGATCGCTCCTACAATGAGCAGTTCTTC
TRBV7-9	-	TRBJ2-5	15	TRBD2	CASSGGLAEEETQYF	TGTGCCAGCAGCGGGGGACTAGCGGAGGAAGAGACCCAGTACTTC
TRBV6-2/TRBV6-3	-	TRBJ2-1	15	-	CASSYGRVIYNEQFF	TGTGCCAGCAGTTACGGCAGGGTGATCTACAATGAGCAGTTCTTC
TRBV10-3	few	TRBJ2-5	13	-	CAISDSLQETQYF	TGTGCCATCAGTGACAGTCTTCAAGAGACCCAGTACTTC
TRBV7-2	once	TRBJ1-1	15	TRBD1	CASSTETGANTEAFF	TGTGCCAGCAGCACAGAGACAGGGGCCAACACTGAAGCTTTCTTT
TRBV7-2	-	TRBJ1-1	15	-	CASSLNRVWETEAFF	TGTGCCAGCAGCTTAAATAGGGTGTGGGAGACTGAAGCTTTCTTT
TRBV27	few	TRBJ1-2	14	-	CASSLSRRGYGYTF	TGTGCCAGCAGTTTAAGTCGCAGGGGATATGGCTACACCTTC
TRBV20-1	-	TRBJ1-2	14	-	CSAQTGTDVYGYTF	TGCAGTGCTCAAACCGGGACGGATGTATATGGCTACACCTTC
TRBV27	once	TRBJ1-5	15	-	CASSLYRSRNQPQHF	TGTGCCAGCAGTTTATATCGGAGCCGCAATCAGCCCCAGCATTTT
TRBV10-3	few	TRBJ2-7	14	-	CAISESGTLIRQYF	TGTGCCATCAGTGAGTCAGGGACATTAATAAGGCAGTACTTC
TRBV7-6	-	TRBJ1-1	13	-	CASSFEVNTEVFF	TGTGCCAGCAGCTTTGAGGTGAACACTGAAGTTTTCTTT
TRBV6-1	-	TRBJ2-3	11	-	CALLNTDTQYF	TGTGCCTTGCTGAACACAGATACGCAGTATTTT
TRBV20-1	few	TRBJ2-1	11	-	CSAPRSAEQFF	TGCAGTGCCCCTAGGTCCGCTGAGCAGTTCTTC
TRBV12-3/TRBV12-4	-	TRBJ1-4	14	-	CASSFQGPNEKLFF	TGTGCCAGCAGTTTCCAGGGACCTAATGAAAAACTGTTTTTT
TRBV7-9	few	TRBJ2-1	16	-	CASSTYRDLSGNEQFF	TGTGCCAGCAGCACCTACCGGGACCTCTCTGGCAATGAGCAGTTCTTC
TRBV20-1	-	TRBJ2-2	15	-	CSAFFPGVNTGELFF	TGCAGTGCTTTTTTCCCAGGGGTCAACACCGGGGAGCTGTTTTTT
TRBV5-5	-	TRBJ1-3	15	-	CASSLGGRPGNTIYF	TGTGCCAGCAGCTTGGGCGGGCGCCCTGGAAACACCATATATTTT
TRBV5-4	-	TRBJ1-1	14	TRBD1	CASSAGGFDTEAFF	TGTGCCAGCAGTGCAGGGGGATTTGACACTGAAGCTTTCTTT
TRBV7-9	-	TRBJ2-1	16	-	CASSPSFTSLGDEQFF	TGTGCCAGCAGCCCGAGCTTCACCAGCCTGGGCGATGAGCAGTTCTTC
TRBV5-6	-	TRBJ1-1	14	-	CASSIIYTDTEAFF	TGTGCCAGCAGCATTATATACACGGACACTGAAGCTTTCTTT
TRBV6-6	few	TRBJ1-1	16	-	CASRPGRRPPNTEAFF	TGTGCCAGCAGACCCGGACGTAGGCCACCGAACACTGAAGCTTTCTTT
TRBV20-1	-	TRBJ1-2	18	-	CSARDSGDTGPSGYGYTF	TGCAGTGCTAGAGATAGTGGGGACACTGGGCCATCGGGCTATGGCTACACCTTC
TRBV2	few	TRBJ1-6	14	-	CASSVFSEASPLHF	TGTGCCAGCAGTGTATTCAGTGAAGCTTCACCCCTCCACTTT
TRBV4-3	few	TRBJ2-4	11	TRBD2	CASSIGTNQYF	TGCGCCAGCAGCATAGGGACTAACCAGTACTTC